This is a list of T cell receptor beta chains from one sample in a study of shared clonotypes between healthy human individuals. Libraries were prepared by immunoSEQ multiplex PCR; TCRdb keeps only in-frame clonotypes and omits some of them. The profile shows about half a million clones, around 79% of them singletons. The material sequenced was PBMCs. The receptors stem from a woman in her 40s in good health. Some clones in this sample may be carry-over from other donors' samples. Each CDR3 is given with its conserved first and last residue. D genes are given only for firm matches. Clone size is given for some rows only: seen once, a few or many times, or a class if the clone is expanded.

d_call j_call clone_size v_call cdr3_aa cdr3_nt
NA TRBJ2-1 NA TRBV4-2 CASSQDVSSYNEQFF TGTGCCAGCAGCCAAGACGTGAGCTCCTACAATGAGCAGTTCTTC
TRBD1 TRBJ1-3 NA TRBV30 CAWSAEGASSGNTIYF TGTGCCTGGAGCGCAGAGGGGGCCAGCTCTGGAAACACCATATATTTT
NA TRBJ1-5 NA TRBV19 CASSMYPSVNQPQHF TGTGCCAGTAGTATGTACCCCTCAGTCAATCAGCCCCAGCATTTT
TRBD1 TRBJ2-7 NA TRBV7-2 CASSTTTGAYEQYF TGTGCCAGCAGCACTACGACAGGGGCCTACGAGCAGTACTTC
TRBD2 TRBJ2-5 NA TRBV5-1 CASSSKPGLAGEETQYF TGCGCCAGCAGCTCAAAACCCGGACTAGCGGGAGAAGAGACCCAGTACTTC
NA TRBJ1-4 NA TRBV10-3 CAIRGSLQSNEKLFF TGTGCCATCCGTGGCAGCCTGCAATCTAATGAAAAACTGTTTTTT
TRBD2 TRBJ2-7 NA TRBV5-6 CASTQTGDYRSYEQYF TGTGCCAGCACCCAAACCGGGGACTACCGATCCTACGAGCAGTACTTC
NA TRBJ2-3 NA TRBV5-1 CASSDGLIDTQYF TGCGCCAGCTCAGATGGACTTATCGATACGCAGTATTTT
TRBD1 TRBJ1-5 NA TRBV19 CASIPDRSGTQHF TGTGCCAGTATTCCGGACAGGTCCGGCACCCAGCATTTT
TRBD2 TRBJ2-3 few TRBV4-2 CASSQLAGVMTDTQYF TGTGCCAGCAGCCAATTAGCGGGAGTGATGACAGATACGCAGTATTTT
TRBD1 TRBJ2-7 NA TRBV9 CASSPGRGHGEQYF TGTGCCAGCAGCCCCGGCAGGGGGCATGGTGAGCAGTACTTC
NA TRBJ1-1 few TRBV29-1 CSVYKDGTEAFF TGCAGCGTTTACAAGGACGGCACTGAAGCTTTCTTT
TRBD2 TRBJ2-1 NA TRBV7-9 CASSPPGLAGGNEQFF TGTGCCAGCAGCCCCCCGGGACTAGCTGGGGGCAATGAGCAGTTCTTC
TRBD1 TRBJ2-3 NA TRBV27 CASSPRQGAADTQYF TGTGCCAGCAGTCCCCGACAGGGGGCAGCAGATACGCAGTATTTT
TRBD1 TRBJ2-1 NA TRBV9 CASSKDGTDYNEQFF TGTGCCAGCAGCAAAGACGGGACAGACTACAATGAGCAGTTCTTC
TRBD1 TRBJ2-5 NA TRBV9 CASSASGQGQQETQYF TGTGCCAGCAGCGCCTCGGGACAGGGACAACAAGAGACCCAGTACTTC
TRBD1 TRBJ1-5 few TRBV28 CASSRTGGIQPQHF TGTGCCAGCAGTCGGACAGGGGGAATTCAGCCCCAGCATTTT
NA TRBJ2-7 few TRBV7-9 CASSLVPYEQYF TGTGCCAGCAGCTTAGTCCCTTACGAGCAGTACTTC
NA TRBJ2-7 NA TRBV5-1 CASSLGQGSSWKAKPYEQYF TGCGCCAGCAGCTTGGGGCAGGGGTCAAGTTGGAAAGCCAAACCCTACGAGCAGTACTTC
NA TRBJ2-2 NA TRBV9 CASSVAYLANTGELFF TGTGCCAGCAGCGTAGCGTACCTCGCGAACACCGGGGAGCTGTTTTTT
NA TRBJ1-4 NA TRBV19 CASRTGRVDEKLFF TGTGCCAGTAGGACGGGACGAGTTGATGAAAAACTGTTTTTT
TRBD2 TRBJ2-1 once TRBV9 CARGLAGRDEQFF TGTGCCAGGGGACTAGCGGGACGCGATGAGCAGTTCTTC